These T cell receptor beta chains were read from a single sample in a study of PD-L1 blockade in urothelial cancer. Generated by immunoSEQ multiplex PCR, the TCRdb table keeps only in-frame clones and is missing some. This table has some 22,000 clones, 85% to 90% appearing once. The sample in question was PBMCs, obtained around atezolizumab (anti-PD-L1) treatment. The receptors shown here come from a woman aged 55-70 years with urothelial cancer. The CDR3 runs from the conserved cysteine through the conserved F or W. The D gene is left open where the match is weak.

>TRBV19|13|NA|TRBJ1-2
CASSISQNYGYTF
>TRBV30|11|TRBD1|TRBJ1-1
CAWTRDREAFF
>TRBV7-6|17|TRBD2|TRBJ2-3
CASSPSFTGTTTDTQYF
>TRBV18|16|TRBD2|TRBJ2-2
CASSPWTSGNTGELFF
>TRBV28|16|NA|TRBJ2-2
CASSLLGGGDTGELFF
>TRBV28|16|NA|TRBJ2-1
CASSLGGIAAYNEQFF
>TRBV5-5|16|NA|TRBJ1-1
CASSFRDTIMNTEAFF
>TRBV14|14|TRBD1|TRBJ1-2
CASSQEGQYYGYTF
>TRBV2|17|NA|TRBJ2-7
CASSSPLEGLPSYEQYF
>TRBV6-5|14|TRBD2|TRBJ2-7
CASAPGTRNYEQYF
>TRBV6-6|15|TRBD2|TRBJ2-1
CASNWGLAEVNEQFF
>TRBV29-1|14|NA|TRBJ2-1
CSVWFLGNDNEQFF
>TRBV7-9|15|NA|TRBJ1-1
CASSMNPGENTEAFF
>TRBV7-2|18|NA|TRBJ1-5
CASSQRRGTRITNQPQHF
>TRBV2|15|TRBD2|TRBJ2-5
CASTGLASPRETQYF
>TRBV6-1|15|NA|TRBJ2-2
CASSELTRNTGELFF
>TRBV20-1|11|TRBD2|TRBJ2-2
CTAGEPGELFF
>TRBV19|14|TRBD2|TRBJ2-7
CASSIASGRGEQYF
>TRBV6-5|14|NA|TRBJ2-2
CASRLQGNTGELFF
>TRBV9|15|TRBD1|TRBJ1-3
CASSTGGAGGNTIYF
>TRBV14|15|NA|TRBJ2-7
CASSQRSTGGYEQYF
>TRBV10-2|16|TRBD2|TRBJ2-2
CASSETSGRRAGELFF
>TRBV18|16|TRBD1|TRBJ2-1
CASSPLQGARDNEQFF
>TRBV19|14|TRBD2|TRBJ2-7
CASSNAGGPHEQYF
>TRBV5-4|15|TRBD2|TRBJ2-7
CASSLAGRRTYEQYF
>TRBV7-9|15|NA|TRBJ2-3
CASSPGEGFTDTQYF
>TRBV15|15|NA|TRBJ1-5
CATSRQGLSNQPQHF
>TRBV29-1|11|NA|TRBJ2-7
CSVVTGYEQYF
>TRBV7-9|17|NA|TRBJ1-3
CASSLARSTGPGNTIYF
>TRBV7-8|12|TRBD2|TRBJ2-3
CASSLAGGTQYF
>TRBV2|16|NA|TRBJ2-1
CASSRIGATSYNEQFF
>TRBV18|17|TRBD2|TRBJ2-2
CASSPLRLAGVGGELFF
>TRBV27|16|TRBD2|TRBJ2-7
CASSLLAGGPPGEQYF
>TRBV28|15|TRBD2|TRBJ2-3
CASSRLAGGLDTQYF
>TRBV9|16|NA|TRBJ2-1
CASTRGQSSTYNEQFF
>TRBV2|15|NA|TRBJ1-5
CASRRSKYSNQPQHF
>TRBV29-1|13|NA|TRBJ2-5
CSVDRSSGETQYF
>TRBV5-1|15|TRBD2|TRBJ2-3
CASTGSAGAADTQYF
>TRBV4-3|18|TRBD2|TRBJ2-7
CASSQDTPPSGRTHEQYF